The clone carrying this TCR beta chain has just a few counts. Antigen: not known. Each CDR3 protein gets one entry after TCRdb re-called the 5' RACE reads with MiXCR. The data contain hundreds of thousands of distinct CDR3 sequences, 18% of them singletons. CDR3 length equals 15 residues. Trimming at V came to 3 bases and at J to 4 bases, leaving 6 bases not matched to a gene. Germline assignment: CDR1 KGHSH and CDR2 LQKENI. This entry belongs to a study of T-cell memory formation after mild COVID-19. Study results and caveats: Some SARS-CoV-2-responding clones were already detected in memory before infection.

Specimen: PBMCs or a T cell subset sorted from them (not recorded which). The V gene is TRBV18, the J gene TRBJ2-1; 7 bases are a match to TRBD2. This TCR was recovered from an adult woman who had mild COVID-19 (a few samples of this study predate the infection). Cell type and time point are not known. This chain's CDR3 is CASSPMSGDYNEQFF. The CDR3, as DNA: TGTGCCAGCTCACCGATGAGCGGGGATTACAATGAGCAGTTCTTC.